This is a list of T cell receptor beta chains from one sample in a study of T cell responses to AZD1222 COVID-19 vaccine. The table came from immunoSEQ multiplex PCR; TCRdb's copy has only in-frame clones and leaves some out. Of roughly 120,000 clones listed, 93% are singletons. The source was peripheral blood, collected on day 0 of AZD1222 vaccination. The receptor set was obtained from an adult in good health. Both conserved end residues are part of each CDR3. The size entry is marked missing in some rows and otherwise reads once, few, many or a size class.

size	V	J	CDR3
NA	TRBV15	TRBJ1-1	CATSWGPGPGKAFF
NA	TRBV5-1	TRBJ1-2	CASSLSTGVYGYTF
NA	TRBV11-2	TRBJ1-2	CASSLYPLSSSINYGYTF
NA	TRBV6-5	TRBJ2-7	CASRGSEAGRYEQYF
NA	TRBV11-2	TRBJ2-2	CASRLEGRTGELFF
once	TRBV9	TRBJ2-2	CASSVGGLSSGTGELFF
few	TRBV27	TRBJ2-7	CASSLGALYEQYF
NA	TRBV5-6	TRBJ2-1	CASSIPPDLGRTVEQFF
NA	TRBV3-1/TRBV3-2	TRBJ2-1	CASSQDRGEQFF
NA	TRBV2	TRBJ1-4	CASSTGVPLEKLFF
NA	TRBV28	TRBJ2-2	CASSPPPGQGSGELFF
NA	TRBV3-1/TRBV3-2	TRBJ1-1	CASRQTGMNTEAFF
NA	TRBV3-1/TRBV3-2	TRBJ2-7	CASSQEGEQYF